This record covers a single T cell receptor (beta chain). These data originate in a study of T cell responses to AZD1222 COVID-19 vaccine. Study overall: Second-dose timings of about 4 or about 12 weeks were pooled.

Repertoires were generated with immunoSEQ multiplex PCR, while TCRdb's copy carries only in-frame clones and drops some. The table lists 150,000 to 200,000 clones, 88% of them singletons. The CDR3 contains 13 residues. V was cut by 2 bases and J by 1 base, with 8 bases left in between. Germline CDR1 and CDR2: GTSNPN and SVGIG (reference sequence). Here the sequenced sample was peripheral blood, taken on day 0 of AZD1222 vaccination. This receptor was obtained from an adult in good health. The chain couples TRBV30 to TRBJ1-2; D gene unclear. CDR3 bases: TGTGCCTGGAGTACTGGTGTTAACTATGGCTACACCTTC. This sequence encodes CAWSTGVNYGYTF.